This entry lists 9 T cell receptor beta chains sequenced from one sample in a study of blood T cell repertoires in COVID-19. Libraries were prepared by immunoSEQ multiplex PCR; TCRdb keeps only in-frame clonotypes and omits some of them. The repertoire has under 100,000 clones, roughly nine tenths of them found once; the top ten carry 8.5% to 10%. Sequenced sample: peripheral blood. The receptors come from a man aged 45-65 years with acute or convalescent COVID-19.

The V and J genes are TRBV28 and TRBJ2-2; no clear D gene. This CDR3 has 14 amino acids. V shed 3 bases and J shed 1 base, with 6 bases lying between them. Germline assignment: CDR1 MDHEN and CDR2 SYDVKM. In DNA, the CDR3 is TGTGCCAGCAGTTTGGCAGGGAACACCGGGGAGCTGTTTTTT. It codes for CASSLAGNTGELFF.

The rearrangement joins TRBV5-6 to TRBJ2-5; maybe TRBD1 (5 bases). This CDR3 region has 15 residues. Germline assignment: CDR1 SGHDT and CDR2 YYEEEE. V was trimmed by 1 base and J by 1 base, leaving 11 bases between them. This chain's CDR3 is CASSLIGRGQETQYF. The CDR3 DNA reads TGTGCCAGCAGCTTGATTGGTAGGGGCCAAGAGACCCAGTACTTC.

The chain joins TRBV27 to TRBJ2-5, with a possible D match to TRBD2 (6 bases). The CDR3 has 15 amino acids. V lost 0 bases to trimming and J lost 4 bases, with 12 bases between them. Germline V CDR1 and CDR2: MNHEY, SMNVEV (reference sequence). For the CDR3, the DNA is TGTGCCAGCAGTTTATCGGTCGCGGGGAGAGAGACCCAGTACTTC. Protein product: CASSLSVAGRETQYF.

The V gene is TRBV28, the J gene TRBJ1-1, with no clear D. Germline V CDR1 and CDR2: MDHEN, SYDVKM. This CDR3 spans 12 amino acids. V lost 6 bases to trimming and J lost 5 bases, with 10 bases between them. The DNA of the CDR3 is TGTGCCAGCAGACACCGACTGACTGAAGCTTTCTTT. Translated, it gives CASRHRLTEAFF.

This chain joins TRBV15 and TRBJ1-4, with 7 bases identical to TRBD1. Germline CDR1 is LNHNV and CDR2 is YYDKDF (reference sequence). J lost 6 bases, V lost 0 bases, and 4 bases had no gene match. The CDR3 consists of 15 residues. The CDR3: CATSRDPGGYEKLFF. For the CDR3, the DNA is TGTGCCACCAGCAGAGATCCAGGGGGTTATGAAAAACTGTTTTTT.

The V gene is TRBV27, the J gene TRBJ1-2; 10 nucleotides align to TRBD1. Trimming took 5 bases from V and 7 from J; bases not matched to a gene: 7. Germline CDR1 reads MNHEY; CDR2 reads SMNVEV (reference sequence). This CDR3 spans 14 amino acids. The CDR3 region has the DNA TGTGCCAGCAGTACCCAGACAGGGGGCGGTGGCTACACCTTC. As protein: CASSTQTGGGGYTF.

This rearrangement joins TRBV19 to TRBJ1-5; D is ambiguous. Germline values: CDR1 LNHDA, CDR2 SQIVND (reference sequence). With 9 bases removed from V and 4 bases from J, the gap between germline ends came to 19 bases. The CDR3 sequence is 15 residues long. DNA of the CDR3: TGTGCCAGCTGGGCTCGGGGTGTGGGAAATCAGCCCCAGCATTTT. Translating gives CASWARGVGNQPQHF.

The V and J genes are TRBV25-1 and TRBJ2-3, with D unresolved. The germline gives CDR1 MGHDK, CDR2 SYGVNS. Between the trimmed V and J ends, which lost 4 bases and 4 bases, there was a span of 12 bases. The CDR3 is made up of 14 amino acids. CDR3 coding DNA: TGTGCCAGCAGTGCGTTCCCGGGTTCAGATACGCAGTATTTT. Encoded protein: CASSAFPGSDTQYF.

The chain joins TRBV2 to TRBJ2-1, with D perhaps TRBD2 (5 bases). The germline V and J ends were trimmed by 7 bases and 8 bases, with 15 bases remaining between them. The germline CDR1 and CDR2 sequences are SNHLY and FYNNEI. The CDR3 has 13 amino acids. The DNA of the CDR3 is TGTGCCAGCACCCGGGAACAACGCGATGAGCAGTTCTTC. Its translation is CASTREQRDEQFF.